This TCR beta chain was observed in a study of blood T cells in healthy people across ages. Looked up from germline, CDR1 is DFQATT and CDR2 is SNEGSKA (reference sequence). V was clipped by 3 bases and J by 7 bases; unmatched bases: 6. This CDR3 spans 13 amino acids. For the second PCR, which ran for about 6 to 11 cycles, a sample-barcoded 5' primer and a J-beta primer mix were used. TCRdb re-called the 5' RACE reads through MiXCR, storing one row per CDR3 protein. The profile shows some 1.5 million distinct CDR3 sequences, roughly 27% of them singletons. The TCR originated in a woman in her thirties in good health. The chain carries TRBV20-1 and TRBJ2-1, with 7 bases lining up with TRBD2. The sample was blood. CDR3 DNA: TGCAGTGCTAGTGTGATTAGCGGGAATGAGCAGTTCTTC. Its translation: CSASVISGNEQFF.